The 25 T cell receptor beta chains below come from one sample, sequenced in a study of T cells in Graves' hyperthyroidism and ophthalmopathy (dated by TCRdb to about 2019). The receptor library was made with multiplex PCR. TCRdb names Illumina HiSeq 2000 as the instrument used. The TCR beta CDR3 regions were amplified from the RNA transcripts. A first-round RT-PCR of the TCR CDR3 used the HTBI primer set with the Qiagen OneStep RT-PCR kit. TCRdb cleaned the public reads at Q25 with fastp, built clones with MiXCR and kept in-frame beta chains. Each record represents a unique CDR3 protein, reported with the most common genes and DNA among its rows. The sample table lists approximately 590,000 distinct CDR3 sequences, about 45% of them with a count of one. The ten biggest clones cover 6.5% to 9% of the sample. The sequencing sample was made of peripheral blood or thyroid tissue (not recorded which). These receptors all come from a woman between 18 and 29 years old with Graves' hyperthyroidism. Donor details come from another sample of the same person, matched by shared clones.

This chain uses TRBV14 with TRBJ2-2; 12 bases align to TRBD2. Trimming removed 6 bases from V and 0 bases from J; junction bases left unmatched: 8. Germline V gene data show CDR1 as SGHDN and CDR2 as FVKESK. The CDR3 has 18 residues. CDR3 sequence (DNA): TGTGCCAGCAGTTACTCGGCTAGCGGGAGGGCGAACACCGGGGAGCTGTTTTTT. This codes for CASSYSASGRANTGELFF.

The chain carries TRBV12-3 or TRBV12-4 and TRBJ2-7; the D gene is possibly TRBD1 (6 bases). The CDR3 is 13 amino acids. V lost 6 bases, J lost 3 bases, and 12 bases lay in between. In DNA form, the CDR3 reads TGTGCCAGCAGGAGCGACAGGTACTACGAGCAGTACTTC. Protein product: CASRSDRYYEQYF.

The V call is TRBV11-3, the J call TRBJ2-6; the D call may be TRBD1 or TRBD2 (5 bases each). V was cut by 1 base and J by 1 base, with 8 bases left in between. The germline CDR1 and CDR2 sequences are SGHNT and YENEEA. This CDR3 spans 16 amino acids. This chain's CDR3 is CASSLVWGSGANVLTF. For the CDR3, the DNA is TGTGCCAGCAGCTTAGTTTGGGGGTCTGGGGCCAACGTCCTGACTTTC.

This clonotype was detected only once. The chain uses TRBV11-2 and TRBJ2-5; D not certain. Germline assignment: CDR1 SGHAT and CDR2 FQNNGV. The CDR3 contains 13 residues. V dropped 4 bases and J dropped 2 bases, with 8 bases sitting between them. The CDR3 DNA follows: TGTGCCAGCAGCTCCGTTGGACAAGAGACCCAGTACTTC. Amino acids: CASSSVGQETQYF.

In regard to this clonotype: A read error may be the cause here, since a much bigger clone is one base away. The chain is built from TRBV7-2 and TRBJ2-5; no clear D gene. Trimming took off 5 bases at V and 6 bases at J, with 10 bases between the two ends. This CDR3 contains 12 residues. From germline, CDR1 is SGHTA and CDR2 FQGNSA. The CDR3 loop reads CTSSQAPQTQYF. The CDR3 nucleotides are TGTACCAGCAGCCAAGCCCCGCAGACCCAGTACTTC. Based on the CDR3 plus reference TRBV7-2 and TRBJ2-5, the full variable domain is GAGVSQSPSNKVTEKGKDVELRCDPISGHTALYWYRQSLGQGLEFLIYFQGNSAPDKSGLPSDRFSAERTGGSVSTLTIQRTQQEDSAVYLCTSSQAPQTQYFGPGTRLLVL.

Regarding this clonotype: This could be a read error, since a much larger clone is one nucleotide away. The CDR3 does not close with the conserved phenylalanine or tryptophan, likely indicating a read error. The chain joins TRBV29-1 to TRBJ1-5; 7 bases line up with TRBD1. V shed 5 bases and J 4 bases; nucleotides not matched to a gene: 8. The CDR3 sequence is 14 residues long. The V gene's germline CDR1 is SQVTM and CDR2 ANQGSEA. The chain's CDR3 is CSVLSDRANQPQHL. CDR3 bases: TGCAGCGTTCTCTCCGACAGGGCAAATCAGCCCCAGCATCTT.

To note about this clonotype: A much larger clonotype is one base distant, so this may be a read error. The chain joins TRBV7-3 to TRBJ1-6; the match to TRBD1 covers 9 bases. V lost 5 bases and J lost 6; bases outside the gene matches: 8. CDR3 length equals 16 residues. Germline assignment: CDR1 SGHTA and CDR2 FQGTGA. This CDR3 reads CASSPPRTGVNSPLHF. The CDR3 DNA follows: TGTGCCAGCAGCCCGCCACGGACAGGGGTTAATTCACCCCTCCACTTT.

This clonotype was counted once. The chain uses TRBV2 and TRBJ2-5; D might be TRBD1 or TRBD2, each matching 5 bases. The CDR3 extends over 15 amino acids. Germline V gives CDR1 SNHLY, CDR2 FYNNEI. The V gene lost 4 bases and the J gene lost 3 bases, with 15 bases spanning the gap. DNA for the CDR3: TGTGCCAGCAGTGGACAGTGGGACCGAAAAGAGACCCAGTACTTC. Its protein product is CASSGQWDRKETQYF.

This clonotype was counted a single time. This may be a read error, as it is one base from a much larger clone. The CDR3: CASSSGQINQPQHF. The CDR3 bases are TGTGCCAGCAGTTCCGGACAGATCAATCAGCCCCAGCATTTT. V and J are TRBV2 and TRBJ1-5; possibly TRBD1 for D (6 bases). CDR1 SNHLY and CDR2 FYNNEI come from the germline V gene. The V and J ends lost 5 bases and 3 bases respectively, with 11 bases between them. CDR3 length equals 14 residues.

The chain uses TRBV20-1 and TRBJ2-2; D might be TRBD1 (5 bases). CDR1 and CDR2 from the germline V gene are DFQATT and SNEGSKA (reference sequence). The CDR3 runs to 17 residues. Trimming took off 0 bases at V and 0 bases at J, with 14 bases between the two ends. CDR3 amino acids: CSARDQQVPANTGELFF. Written as DNA, the CDR3 is TGCAGTGCTAGAGATCAACAGGTCCCCGCGAACACCGGGGAGCTGTTTTTT.

The rearrangement links TRBV7-6 to TRBJ2-7; D uncertain. The CDR3 length is 11 residues. Trimming stripped 5 bases from V and 3 bases from J, with 5 bases between. Germline CDR1 and CDR2: SGHVS and FNYEAQ. CDR3 sequence reads: CASSRYYEQYF. CDR3 in DNA: TGTGCCAGCAGCCGTTACTACGAGCAGTACTTC. The whole variable domain, filled in from reference TRBV7-6 and TRBJ2-7, reads GAGVSQSPRYKVTKRGQDVALRCDPISGHVSLYWYRQALGQGPEFLTYFNYEAQQDKSGLPNDRFSAERPEGSISTLTIQRTEQRDSAMYRCASSRYYEQYFGPGTRLTVT.

This clonotype was seen at least ten times. The chain carries TRBV10-3 and TRBJ1-5; D is unresolved. This CDR3 contains 13 residues. V was pared by 11 bases and J by 6 bases, with 17 bases between. CDR1 is ENHRY, CDR2 SYGVKD, per germline. CDR3 DNA: TGTGCCGCCGGTCGGGAGAATGGTCAGCCCCAGCATTTT. Amino acid sequence: CAAGRENGQPQHF.

Many counts were recorded for this clonotype. CDR3: CASSVDSHQPQHF. CDR3 nucleotide sequence: TGTGCCAGCAGCGTAGACAGCCATCAGCCCCAGCATTTT. V gene TRBV9 combines with J gene TRBJ1-5; D not resolved. The CDR3 loop spans 13 amino acids. Trimming removed 0 bases at V and 5 bases at J, with 6 bases between. The germline CDR1 and CDR2 sequences are SGDLS and YYNGEE.

The chain uses TRBV20-1 and TRBJ1-5, with 9 bases fitting TRBD1. The germline V gene encodes CDR1 DFQATT and CDR2 SNEGSKA (reference sequence). The CDR3 spans 14 residues. Trimming at V came to 5 bases and at J to 3 bases, leaving 5 bases not matched to a gene. The chain's CDR3 is CSAATGGVNQPQHF. The CDR3 coding sequence is TGCAGTGCTGCTACAGGGGGCGTCAATCAGCCCCAGCATTTT.

Notes on this clonotype: Just one base apart from a much larger clone, this may be a read error. The chain combines TRBV29-1 with TRBJ1-2; D gene uncertain. The germline gives CDR1 SQVTM, CDR2 ANQGSEA. The CDR3 spans 11 residues. CDR3 amino acids: CSVPRQAGHTF. The CDR3 nucleotides are TGCAGCGTTCCCCGGCAGGCTGGCCACACCTTC.

This clonotype was picked up a small number of times. This rearrangement joins TRBV7-9 to TRBJ2-7; no clear D. The CDR3 covers 12 residues. V dropped 5 bases and J dropped 2 bases, with 7 bases sitting between them. Germline V gene sequence: CDR1 SEHNR, CDR2 FQNEAQ (reference sequence). In nucleotides, the CDR3 is TGTGCCAGCAGCCAAGATGCCTACGAGCAGTACTTC. This translates into CASSQDAYEQYF.

The gene calls are TRBV7-2 and TRBJ1-3, with 9 bases fitting TRBD1. The junction had 7 bases not matched to a gene; V was cut back by 5 bases and J by 8 bases. Germline CDR1 reads SGHTA; CDR2 reads FQGNSA. This CDR3 spans 14 amino acids. The CDR3 region has the DNA TGTGCCAGCAGCGCCGGGACAGGGAGGGACACCATATATTTT. Encoded protein: CASSAGTGRDTIYF.

Ten or more counts support this clonotype. V and J are TRBV29-1 and TRBJ2-7; TRBD1 matches 7 bases. With V trimmed by 4 bases and J by 3 bases, 3 bases remained unmatched. The CDR3 loop spans 12 amino acids. CDR1 is SQVTM, CDR2 ANQGSEA, per germline. The DNA of the CDR3 is TGCAGCGTTGCTAGACAGGGCTACGAGCAGTACTTC. Encoded protein: CSVARQGYEQYF.

The table lists this clonotype with a few counts. The chain couples TRBV25-1 to TRBJ1-2; D is unclear. The CDR3 is 13 amino acids. Trimming left V 6 bases short and J 3 bases short, with 11 bases between. Germline CDR1 is MGHDK and CDR2 is SYGVNS. In DNA, the CDR3 is TGTGCCAGCAGGAACCCGACGGACTATGGCTACACCTTC. Protein: CASRNPTDYGYTF.

The chain combines TRBV7-9 with TRBJ2-5; D might be TRBD1 or TRBD2, each matching 5 bases. The germline CDR1 and CDR2 sequences are SEHNR and FQNEAQ (reference sequence). This CDR3 has 16 amino acids. Trimming stripped 6 bases from V and 2 bases from J, with 19 bases between. The DNA for the CDR3 is TGTGCCAGCAGGATTGCGAGGGGCTCCCGGCAAGAGACCCAGTACTTC. Residues: CASRIARGSRQETQYF.

This clonotype was seen at least ten times. This chain uses TRBV7-9 with TRBJ2-2; D call uncertain. The CDR3 length is 12 residues. Trimming stripped 2 bases from V and 7 bases from J, with 5 bases between. Germline-derived CDR1 and CDR2 are SEHNR and FQNEAQ (reference sequence). The CDR3 reads CASSLTDGELFF. CDR3 nucleotides: TGTGCCAGCAGCTTAACTGACGGGGAGCTGTTTTTT. Together with reference TRBV7-9 and TRBJ2-2, the CDR3 gives the full variable domain: DTGVSQNPRHKITKRGQNVTFRCDPISEHNRLYWYRQTLGQGPEFLTYFQNEAQLEKSRLLSDRFSAERPKGSFSTLEIQRTEQGDSAMYLCASSLTDGELFFGEGSRLTVL.

This clonotype appeared a single time. V usage is TRBV15 and J usage is TRBJ1-4, with D possibly TRBD1 on 5 matching bases. The CDR3 totals 12 residues. CDR1 and CDR2 (germline): LNHNV, YYDKDF (reference sequence). Trimming shortened V by 2 bases and J by 13 bases, and 11 bases separated the two germline ends. Written as DNA, the CDR3 is TGTGCCACCAGCAGACGGGGCTCGCGACTGTTTTTT. Translating it yields CATSRRGSRLFF.

The chain combines TRBV10-3 with TRBJ2-7; the D is unclear. Germline CDR1 reads ENHRY; CDR2 reads SYGVKD. Trimming removed 10 bases at V and 3 bases at J, with 22 bases between. The CDR3 length is 15 residues. CDR3 sequence: CASSHPTTEHYEQYF. The CDR3 DNA sequence: TGTGCCAGCAGCCACCCCACGACGGAACACTACGAGCAGTACTTC.

This sequence joins TRBV10-3 and TRBJ2-7; unclear D gene. The germline V gene encodes CDR1 ENHRY and CDR2 SYGVKD. V lost 10 bases to trimming and J lost 0 bases, with 10 bases between them. CDR3 length: 12 amino acids. CDR3 nucleotide sequence: TGTGCCAGCGGAACTAACTCCTACGAGCAGTACTTC. Its protein product is CASGTNSYEQYF.

Note on this clonotype: The junction and the germline gene differ at one end; a read error may be behind it. This chain uses TRBV6-5 with TRBJ2-7; 9 bases agree with TRBD2. CDR1 is MNHEY and CDR2 is SVGAGI in the germline V gene. The CDR3 loop spans 15 amino acids. The CDR3 DNA sequence: TGTGCCATCAGTTACGGTCTAGCGGGAAACTACGAGCAGTACTTC. It encodes CAISYGLAGNYEQYF.